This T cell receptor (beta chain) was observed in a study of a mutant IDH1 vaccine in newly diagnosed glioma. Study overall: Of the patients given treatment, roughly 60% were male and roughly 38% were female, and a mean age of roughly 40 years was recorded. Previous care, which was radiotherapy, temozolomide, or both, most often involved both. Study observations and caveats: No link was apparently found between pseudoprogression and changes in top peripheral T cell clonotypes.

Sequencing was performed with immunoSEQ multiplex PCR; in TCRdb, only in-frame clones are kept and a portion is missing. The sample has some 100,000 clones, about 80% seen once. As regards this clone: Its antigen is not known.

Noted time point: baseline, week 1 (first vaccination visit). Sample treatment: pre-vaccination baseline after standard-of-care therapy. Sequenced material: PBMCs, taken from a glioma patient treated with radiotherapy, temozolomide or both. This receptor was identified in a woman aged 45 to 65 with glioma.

This CDR3 is CASSLAGLSPLHF. The CDR3 DNA reads as TGTGCCAGCAGTTTGGCAGGGCTTTCACCCCTCCACTTT. V gene TRBV27 combines with J gene TRBJ1-6, with a tentative D call TRBD1 (5 bases). Germline V gene lookup returns CDR1 MNHEY and CDR2 SMNVEV (reference sequence). The CDR3 loop spans 13 amino acids. V lost 3 bases and J lost 9, with 9 bases in between.